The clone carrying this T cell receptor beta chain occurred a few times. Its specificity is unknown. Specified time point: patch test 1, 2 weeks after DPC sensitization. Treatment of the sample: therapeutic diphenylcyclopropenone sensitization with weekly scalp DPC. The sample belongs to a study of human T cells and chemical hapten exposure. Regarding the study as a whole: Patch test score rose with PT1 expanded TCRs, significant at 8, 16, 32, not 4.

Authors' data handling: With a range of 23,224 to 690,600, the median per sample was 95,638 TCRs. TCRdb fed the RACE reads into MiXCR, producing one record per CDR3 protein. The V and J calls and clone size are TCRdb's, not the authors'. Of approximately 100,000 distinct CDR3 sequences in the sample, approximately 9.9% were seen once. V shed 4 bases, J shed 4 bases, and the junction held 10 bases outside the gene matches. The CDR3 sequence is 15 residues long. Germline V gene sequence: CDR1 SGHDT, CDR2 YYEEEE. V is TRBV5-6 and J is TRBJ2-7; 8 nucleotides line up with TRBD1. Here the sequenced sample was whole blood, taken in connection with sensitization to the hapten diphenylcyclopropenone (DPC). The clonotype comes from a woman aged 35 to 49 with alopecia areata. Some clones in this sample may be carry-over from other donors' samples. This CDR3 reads CASSPGGRGSYEQYF. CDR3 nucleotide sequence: TGTGCCAGCAGCCCAGGGGGCAGGGGAAGTTACGAGCAGTACTTC.